The rows below give T cell receptor beta chains drawn from one sample of a study of blood T cell repertoires in COVID-19. Assay used: immunoSEQ multiplex PCR; TCRdb lists only in-frame clones, some missing. This sample has approximately 500,000 clones, with 85% to 90% found just once. The sample was peripheral blood. These receptor sequences come from a woman in her 50s with COVID-19, enrolled during active disease. CDR3s include the opening cysteine and the closing phenylalanine or tryptophan. D genes are given only for firm matches. Clone size is stated in some rows and not others, as once, few, many or a class when expanded.

CASSEVGGPQPQHF | TGTGCCAGCAGTGAAGTGGGGGGGCCTCAGCCCCAGCATTTT | . | TRBV2 | . | TRBJ1-5
CATSDNRDRGRTYGYTF | TGTGCCACCAGTGATAACCGGGACAGGGGGCGTACCTATGGCTACACCTTC | . | TRBV24-1 | TRBD1 | TRBJ1-2
CASSLGGTLNTEAFF | TGCGCCAGCAGCTTGGGAGGAACACTGAACACTGAAGCTTTCTTT | . | TRBV5-1 | . | TRBJ1-1
CASSLGQSTGELFF | TGTGCCAGCAGCTTGGGACAGAGCACCGGGGAGCTGTTTTTT | . | TRBV5-6 | . | TRBJ2-2
CASSLAAGDTEAFF | TGCGCCAGCAGCTTGGCCGCCGGGGACACTGAAGCTTTCTTT | . | TRBV5-1 | . | TRBJ1-1
CASSEAQRGSEYF | TGTGCCAGCAGTGAAGCCCAGCGTGGTAGCGAGTACTTC | . | TRBV6-1 | . | TRBJ2-7
CASITPVGRADNSPLHF | TGTGCCAGCATTACCCCGGTGGGGAGGGCCGATAATTCACCCCTCCACTTT | . | TRBV28 | . | TRBJ1-6
CASSMPGQKGYGYTF | TGTGCCAGTAGTATGCCGGGACAGAAAGGCTATGGCTACACCTTC | . | TRBV19 | TRBD1 | TRBJ1-2
CSVAVQETQYF | TGCAGCGTAGCGGTTCAAGAGACCCAGTACTTC | . | TRBV29-1 | . | TRBJ2-5
CSVKPTGGYEQYF | TGCAGCGTTAAGCCGACAGGGGGCTACGAGCAGTACTTC | . | TRBV29-1 | TRBD1 | TRBJ2-7
CASSGSDSLNFGYTF | TGCGCCAGCAGCGGTTCGGACAGTTTAAACTTTGGCTACACCTTC | . | TRBV5-1 | . | TRBJ1-2
CASSYTGSEAFF | TGCGCCAGCAGCTACACAGGGTCGGAAGCTTTCTTT | . | TRBV5-1 | . | TRBJ1-1
CASSLTRGIYFAKNIQYF | TGTGCCAGCAGCCTTACTAGGGGGATATACTTCGCCAAAAACATTCAGTACTTC | . | TRBV7-8 | . | TRBJ2-4
CATSRGNRYQETQYF | TGTGCCACCAGCAGAGGAAACAGGTACCAAGAGACCCAGTACTTC | . | TRBV15 | . | TRBJ2-5
CATSRDIGEETQYF | TGTGCCACCAGCAGAGATATAGGGGAAGAGACCCAGTACTTC | once | TRBV15 | . | TRBJ2-5
CATSANAIARGGSEQFF | TGTGCCACCAGTGCCAACGCAATAGCGCGGGGGGGCTCTGAGCAGTTCTTC | . | TRBV24-1 | TRBD2 | TRBJ2-1
CASRRDLAHEQYF | TGTGCCAGCAGGCGGGACCTAGCGCACGAGCAGTACTTC | once | TRBV28 | . | TRBJ2-7
CAWSGQGFVNTEAFF | TGTGCCTGGAGTGGGCAGGGGTTTGTGAACACTGAAGCTTTCTTT | . | TRBV30 | . | TRBJ1-1
CATSALRSGPGELFF | TGTGCCACCAGTGCCCTTAGGTCAGGCCCCGGGGAGCTGTTTTTT | . | TRBV24-1 | . | TRBJ2-2
CASSPETQGTEAFF | TGTGCCAGCAGTCCAGAGACCCAGGGGACTGAAGCTTTCTTT | . | TRBV3-1/TRBV3-2 | . | TRBJ1-1
CASSEFPGHGGNSPLHF | TGTGCCAGCAGTGAATTTCCCGGACACGGGGGGAATTCACCCCTCCACTTT | . | TRBV6-1 | . | TRBJ1-6
CASSLSPGAYEQYF | TGTGCCAGCAGCCTTTCACCGGGAGCCTACGAGCAGTACTTC | once | TRBV5-5 | . | TRBJ2-7
CASSLGGGDEAFF | TGTGCCAGCAGCTTAGGGGGCGGGGATGAAGCTTTCTTT | . | TRBV5-6 | TRBD1 | TRBJ1-1
CASSEESSGGRETQYF | TGTGCCAGCAGTGAAGAGTCTAGCGGGGGTAGGGAGACCCAGTACTTC | . | TRBV25-1 | TRBD2 | TRBJ2-5
CASSSGQGAYGYTF | TGTGCCAGCAGCTCTGGACAGGGAGCCTATGGCTACACCTTC | . | TRBV9 | TRBD1 | TRBJ1-2
CASSFNPGSTEAFF | TGTGCCAGCAGCTTTAATCCCGGGAGCACTGAAGCTTTCTTT | . | TRBV5-5 | . | TRBJ1-1
CASSLVYSGANVLTF | TGTGCCAGCAGCTTAGTTTACTCTGGGGCCAACGTCCTGACTTTC | . | TRBV7-2 | . | TRBJ2-6
CASSKEKGYLYEQYF | TGTGCCAGCAGCAAAGAGAAGGGGTACCTCTACGAGCAGTACTTC | . | TRBV21-1 | . | TRBJ2-7
CASGKLRGTEAFF | TGTGCCAGCGGCAAGCTCAGGGGCACTGAAGCTTTCTTT | . | TRBV2 | . | TRBJ1-1
CAIQGNTEAFF | TGTGCCATCCAGGGCAACACTGAAGCTTTCTTT | . | TRBV10-3 | . | TRBJ1-1
CASSSSLNYEQYF | TGCGCCAGCAGTTCGAGCTTAAACTACGAGCAGTACTTC | . | TRBV5-1 | . | TRBJ2-7
CAWSVSWGQPSYEQYF | TGTGCCTGGAGTGTCTCCTGGGGACAGCCCTCGTACGAGCAGTACTTC | . | TRBV30 | TRBD1 | TRBJ2-7
CASSLGQGEFNYGYTF | TGTGCCAGCAGTCTAGGACAGGGGGAGTTTAACTATGGCTACACCTTC | . | TRBV27 | TRBD1 | TRBJ1-2
CASTALAGGPYEQYF | TGTGCCAGCACCGCCCTGGCGGGGGGCCCCTACGAGCAGTACTTC | . | TRBV11-2 | TRBD2 | TRBJ2-7
CASRVREGEKLFF | TGCGCCAGTCGGGTGCGTGAAGGTGAAAAACTGTTTTTT | many | TRBV5-1 | . | TRBJ1-4
CASSFGLGQGNTEAFF | TGTGCCAGCAGCTTTGGGCTCGGACAGGGGAACACTGAAGCTTTCTTT | . | TRBV5-6 | TRBD1 | TRBJ1-1
CASRPTQGLNEKLFF | TGTGCCAGCAGACCGACGCAGGGGCTTAATGAAAAACTGTTTTTT | . | TRBV27 | . | TRBJ1-4
CASSQGAGNTQYF | TGTGCCAGCAGCCAAGGTGCGGGAAATACGCAGTATTTT | . | TRBV14 | . | TRBJ2-3
CASSLRLATDTQYF | TGTGCCAGCAGCCTAAGACTAGCTACAGATACGCAGTATTTT | . | TRBV27 | TRBD2 | TRBJ2-3
CASRQGAFRETQYF | TGTGCCAGCAGACAGGGGGCATTTAGAGAGACCCAGTACTTC | . | TRBV11-2 | TRBD1 | TRBJ2-5
CASSIGQDTEAFF | TGTGCCAGTAGTATAGGGCAGGACACTGAAGCTTTCTTT | . | TRBV19 | . | TRBJ1-1
CASSYGTGPHNEQFF | TGTGCCAGCAGTTACGGGACAGGGCCCCACAATGAGCAGTTCTTC | . | TRBV6-5 | TRBD1 | TRBJ2-1
CASSLRQGLAAFF | TGTGCCAGCAGTCTTAGACAGGGTCTAGCAGCTTTCTTT | . | TRBV12-3/TRBV12-4 | TRBD1 | TRBJ1-1
CAWSVGAGGYGYTF | TGTGCCTGGAGTGTGGGGGCAGGGGGATATGGCTACACCTTC | . | TRBV30 | TRBD1 | TRBJ1-2
CASSIQEYTEAFF | TGTGCCAGTAGTATTCAGGAATACACTGAAGCTTTCTTT | . | TRBV19 | . | TRBJ1-1
CASSPGTPYEQYF | TGTGCCAGCAGCCCTGGGACTCCCTACGAGCAGTACTTC | . | TRBV3-1/TRBV3-2 | . | TRBJ2-7
CASSIEAGPREQYF | TGTGCCAGTAGTATAGAGGCAGGGCCTCGCGAGCAGTACTTC | . | TRBV19 | . | TRBJ2-7
CAISAGRGPYGYTF | TGTGCCATCAGTGCGGGCAGGGGTCCCTATGGCTACACCTTC | . | TRBV10-3 | . | TRBJ1-2
CASSLGVNYGYTF | TGTGCCAGCAGTTTGGGAGTAAACTATGGCTACACCTTC | . | TRBV27 | . | TRBJ1-2
CASSLGQNYGYTF | TGTGCCAGCAGTTTAGGGCAGAACTATGGCTACACCTTC | . | TRBV28 | . | TRBJ1-2
CASSYSGTGNTEAFF | TGTGCCAGCAGTTACTCCGGGACAGGGAACACTGAAGCTTTCTTT | few | TRBV6-5 | TRBD1 | TRBJ1-1
CSVEDTDSQETQYF | TGCAGCGTTGAAGATACTGACAGTCAAGAGACCCAGTACTTC | . | TRBV29-1 | . | TRBJ2-5
CASSFSDMDTQYF | TGCGCCAGCAGCTTCTCGGACATGGATACGCAGTATTTT | few | TRBV5-1 | . | TRBJ2-3
CASSQDPAGGRYGYTF | TGCGCCAGCAGCCAAGATCCTGCGGGGGGCCGCTACGGCTACACCTTC | . | TRBV4-1 | . | TRBJ1-2
CASSLEGWGLPNTEAFF | TGCGCCAGCAGCTTGGAGGGGTGGGGACTGCCGAACACTGAAGCTTTCTTT | . | TRBV5-1 | . | TRBJ1-1
CASRAVTEAFF | TGTGCCAGTAGGGCCGTGACTGAAGCTTTCTTT | . | TRBV19 | . | TRBJ1-1
CASSLAATNEKLFF | TGTGCCAGCAGCTTGGCAGCAACTAATGAAAAACTGTTTTTT | . | TRBV5-4 | . | TRBJ1-4
CASSPDSREYGYTF | TGTGCCAGCAGCCCAGACTCCCGGGAGTATGGCTACACCTTC | . | TRBV7-9 | . | TRBJ1-2
CASSLSHLQGYTF | TGTGCCAGCAGCCTATCTCACCTGCAGGGCTACACCTTC | once | TRBV3-1/TRBV3-2 | . | TRBJ1-2